Listed here are 3 T cell receptor beta chains from one sample, sequenced in a study of T cell responses to AZD1222 COVID-19 vaccine. The repertoire was sequenced with immunoSEQ multiplex PCR; TCRdb's copy has only in-frame clones and lacks some. The table records some 180,000 clones, 85% to 95% of them present only once. The starting material was peripheral blood, obtained 28 days after the second dose of the MenACWY control vaccine. Receptors were obtained from an adult who received the MenACWY meningococcal vaccine as a control.

The V and J genes are TRBV15 and TRBJ1-6, with 12 bases lining up with TRBD1. The germline V gene has CDR1 LNHNV and CDR2 YYDKDF (reference sequence). The V segment lost 3 bases and the J segment 7 bases; nucleotides outside the gene matches: 4. This CDR3 region has 16 residues. The CDR3 here is CATSRGQGAQNSPLHF. DNA of the CDR3: TGTGCCACCAGCAGGGGACAGGGGGCGCAGAATTCACCCCTCCACTTT.

This sequence joins TRBV19 and TRBJ1-4; no clear D. Deletions cut 3 bases from V and 8 bases from J, with 16 bases between. There are 15 residues in the CDR3. The germline CDR1 and CDR2 sequences are LNHDA and SQIVND (reference sequence). The CDR3 here is CASSIEGAGGEKLFF. The CDR3 DNA follows: TGTGCCAGTAGTATTGAAGGTGCAGGAGGAGAAAAACTGTTTTTT.

This clone showed up just a few times. This chain links TRBV6-5 with TRBJ1-1; D is unclear. Germline CDR1 reads MNHEY; CDR2 reads SVGAGI. Trimming took off 2 bases at V and 0 bases at J, with 10 bases between the two ends. There are 15 residues in the CDR3. Written as DNA, the CDR3 is TGTGCCAGCAGTTACGAGGGTTCAGTGAACACTGAAGCTTTCTTT. Residues: CASSYEGSVNTEAFF.